The 25 T cell receptor beta chains reported below all come from one sample, sequenced in a study of cytomegalovirus exposure and HLA in healthy donors (dated by TCRdb to 2015 to 2018). The receptor library was made with the immunoSEQ multiplex PCR assay. TCRdb provides this immuneACCESS table in a form limited to in-frame rearrangements. Some clones are lacking; in checked studies, under half of them reflect an unresolved V gene, and why the rest are absent is not known. For this sample the table gives some 43,000 clones, of which approximately 90% were detected only once. The ten largest clones represent approximately 5.9% of the sample. Material: PBMCs. All receptors come from a man aged 18 to 30 in good health and CMV-seronegative.

The J gene is TRBJ2-5, the V gene TRBV2; 16 bases line up with TRBD2. J gave up 5 bases and V 6 bases, and 3 bases lay outside the gene matches. Germline CDR1 is SNHLY and CDR2 is FYNNEI. The length of the CDR3 is 15 residues. CDR3 nucleotide sequence: TGTGCCAGCAGGGGACTAGCGGGAGGGCTTGAGACCCAGTACTTC. Protein sequence: CASRGLAGGLETQYF.

V gene TRBV7-9 combines with J gene TRBJ2-1, with 10 bases that match TRBD2. Germline lookup yields CDR1 SEHNR and CDR2 FQNEAQ (reference sequence). The CDR3 length is 14 residues. Losses at the gene ends were 6 bases for V and 8 bases for J; bases not matched to a gene: 7. The CDR3 spells CASRNQAGGYEQFF. As DNA, the CDR3 is TGTGCCAGCAGAAACCAAGCGGGAGGGTATGAGCAGTTCTTC.

This chain joins TRBV5-8 and TRBJ2-3; the match to TRBD2 covers 13 bases. This CDR3 is 15 amino acids long. V was pared by 4 bases and J by 5 bases, with 4 bases of the junction left unmatched. Germline loops: CDR1 SGHTS, CDR2 YDEGEE. The CDR3 region is CASSTGLAGVDTQYF. DNA for the CDR3: TGTGCCAGCAGCACCGGACTAGCGGGGGTAGATACGCAGTATTTT.

CDR3 nucleotide sequence: TGCGCCAGCAGCTTTAAACGGGAGGTGGGAGATACGCAGTATTTT. It translates to CASSFKREVGDTQYF. This chain joins TRBV5-1 and TRBJ2-3; TRBD2 aligns across 7 bases. Germline trimming cut 2 bases from V and 5 bases from J; bases unmatched to any gene: 8. The germline V gene has CDR1 SGHRS and CDR2 YFSETQ. This CDR3 is built from 15 residues.

This chain joins TRBV6-6 and TRBJ1-6, with 12 positions matching TRBD1. Germline assignment: CDR1 MNHNY and CDR2 SVGAGI (reference sequence). CDR3 length equals 14 residues. The junction had 4 bases not matched to a gene; V was cut back by 7 bases and J by 9 bases. The CDR3 nucleotides are TGTGCCAGCACCCCGGGACAGGGGGCTTCACCCCTCCACTTT. It translates to CASTPGQGASPLHF.

The chain combines TRBV6-6 with TRBJ2-1, with 14 bases identical to TRBD2. J was trimmed by 7 bases and V by 5 bases; bases with no gene match: 7. Germline CDR1 is MNHNY and CDR2 is SVGAGI (reference sequence). The CDR3 contains 16 residues. CDR3 sequence: CASSPGTSGGTNEQFF. The CDR3 bases are TGTGCCAGCAGTCCCGGGACTAGCGGGGGAACTAATGAGCAGTTCTTC.

The chain is built from TRBV6-6 and TRBJ1-1, with unresolved D. This CDR3 is 13 amino acids long. Between the trimmed V and J ends, which lost 8 bases and 3 bases, there was a span of 13 bases. The germline V gene has CDR1 MNHNY and CDR2 SVGAGI (reference sequence). CDR3 amino acids: CASGGSRDTEAFF. In nucleotides, the CDR3 is TGTGCCAGCGGAGGGTCCCGGGACACTGAAGCTTTCTTT.

The genes are TRBV7-9 and TRBJ1-1, with a tentative D call TRBD1 (6 bases). V was clipped by 7 bases and J by 0 bases, with 15 bases between them. The length of the CDR3 is 15 residues. The germline V gene encodes CDR1 SEHNR and CDR2 FQNEAQ (reference sequence). CDR3 sequence reads: CASNLQGKMNTEAFF. As DNA, the CDR3 is TGTGCCAGCAACCTACAGGGCAAGATGAACACTGAAGCTTTCTTT.

This clone was recorded once. The chain uses TRBV4-3 and TRBJ1-4; D may be TRBD1 (6 bases). The CDR3 has 15 residues. Germline CDR1 reads LGHNA; CDR2 reads YSLEER. Trimming stripped 2 bases from V and 7 bases from J, with 14 bases between. DNA for the CDR3: TGCGCCAGCAGCCAATCTCAGGGGTTGGGTGAAAAACTGTTTTTT. The encoded protein is CASSQSQGLGEKLFF.

The chain combines TRBV7-9 with TRBJ1-1; D uncertain. V shed 5 bases and J shed 3 bases, with 10 bases lying between them. CDR1 and CDR2 (germline): SEHNR, FQNEAQ (reference sequence). CDR3 length: 13 residues. CDR3 nucleotides: TGTGCCAGCAGCCCTGACACGCACACTGAAGCTTTCTTT. Its translation is CASSPDTHTEAFF.

The chain has TRBV6-6 and TRBJ1-5; possibly TRBD1 for D (6 bases). Germline CDR1 MNHNY, CDR2 SVGAGI (reference sequence). This CDR3 is 15 amino acids long. V lost 5 bases and J lost 3, with 14 bases in between. Here the CDR3 reads CASSPRQDPNQPQHF. In DNA form, the CDR3 reads TGTGCCAGCAGTCCCCGACAGGATCCCAATCAGCCCCAGCATTTT.

This CDR3 is CAAAGSTNEKLFF. CDR3 sequence (DNA): TGTGCCGCAGCAGGGTCAACTAATGAAAAACTGTTTTTT. This chain joins TRBV10-3 and TRBJ1-4; D perhaps matches TRBD1 (5 bases). The germline gives CDR1 ENHRY, CDR2 SYGVKD. V was pared by 11 bases and J by 0 bases, with 10 bases between. The CDR3 covers 13 residues.

This clone has a single count. V gene TRBV9 combines with J gene TRBJ2-5, with 8 bases identical to TRBD2. The ends lost 0 bases at V and 2 bases at J; junction bases unmatched: 3. The V gene's germline CDR1 is SGDLS and CDR2 YYNGEE. The CDR3 loop spans 15 amino acids. Written as DNA, the CDR3 is TGTGCCAGCAGCGTAGGAGCGGGGGTTCAAGAGACCCAGTACTTC. This gives the protein CASSVGAGVQETQYF.

The chain combines TRBV7-2 with TRBJ1-2, with D unresolved. This CDR3 is built from 15 residues. V was cut by 5 bases and J by 0 bases, with 13 bases left in between. Germline V gives CDR1 SGHTA, CDR2 FQGNSA. CDR3 nucleotide sequence: TGTGCCAGCAGCCTGGACTACTCCTCTAACTATGGCTACACCTTC. It is translated as CASSLDYSSNYGYTF. Full variable domain (missing parts from reference TRBV7-2 and TRBJ1-2): GAGVSQSPSNKVTEKGKDVELRCDPISGHTALYWYRQSLGQGLEFLIYFQGNSAPDKSGLPSDRFSAERTGGSVSTLTIQRTQQEDSAVYLCASSLDYSSNYGYTFGSGTRLTVV.

The chain couples TRBV7-8 to TRBJ2-7; D call uncertain. The V gene's germline CDR1 is SGHVS and CDR2 FQNEAQ. With 3 bases removed from V and 4 bases from J, the gap between germline ends came to 13 bases. The CDR3 is 14 residues long. The CDR3 loop reads CASSFASTTYEQYF. The CDR3 DNA reads as TGTGCCAGCAGCTTTGCGAGTACGACATACGAGCAGTACTTC.

As to this clone: Sequence at one end of the junction differs from germline and may be a read error. The chain links TRBV7-7 to TRBJ2-3, with 10 bases lining up with TRBD2. This CDR3 is built from 15 residues. The germline V gene has CDR1 SSHAT and CDR2 FNYEAQ (reference sequence). The CDR3 is CASSLGTSGTDTQYF. The CDR3 DNA is TGTGCTAGCAGCTTAGGGACTAGCGGCACAGATACGCAGTATTTT. The entire variable domain, with the rest obtained from reference TRBV7-7 and TRBJ2-3, is as follows: GAGVSQSPRYKVTKRGQDVTLRCDPISSHATLYWYQQALGQGPEFLTYFNYEAQPDKSGLPSDRFSAERPEGSISTLTIQRTEQRDSAMYRCASSLGTSGTDTQYFGPGTRLTVL.

The chain is built from TRBV7-2 and TRBJ2-7, with TRBD1 as a possible D gene (7 bases). V dropped 2 bases and J dropped 5 bases, with 16 bases sitting between them. The CDR3 length is 15 residues. The V gene's germline CDR1 is SGHTA and CDR2 FQGNSA. CDR3 residues: CASSLQGGLSHEQYF. DNA of the CDR3: TGTGCCAGCAGCTTACAGGGGGGTTTGAGCCACGAGCAGTACTTC.

The chain links TRBV5-1 to TRBJ2-3, with 7 bases that match TRBD2. CDR1 is SGHRS and CDR2 is YFSETQ in the germline V gene. The CDR3 runs to 15 residues. Trimming at V came to 1 base and at J to 2 bases, leaving 4 bases not matched to a gene. In nucleotides, the CDR3 is TGCGCCAGCAGCTTGAACCGGGACTACACAGATACGCAGTATTTT. Translating it yields CASSLNRDYTDTQYF. Complete variable domain (other parts from reference TRBV5-1 and TRBJ2-3): KAGVTQTPRYLIKTRGQQVTLSCSPISGHRSVSWYQQTPGQGLQFLFEYFSETQRNKGNFPGRFSGRQFSNSRSEMNVSTLELGDSALYLCASSLNRDYTDTQYFGPGTRLTVL.

This clone appeared a few times. The chain has TRBV2 and TRBJ1-2; 7 bases agree with TRBD1. Trimming removed 6 bases from V and 8 bases from J; junction bases left unmatched: 12. The length of the CDR3 is 14 residues. Looked up from germline, CDR1 is SNHLY and CDR2 is FYNNEI. The CDR3 protein is CASSPGTATFGYTF. CDR3 DNA sequence: TGTGCCAGCAGCCCCGGGACAGCGACTTTCGGCTACACCTTC.

This chain connects TRBV7-3 to TRBJ2-5; TRBD2 aligns across 12 bases. Trimming at V came to 1 base and at J to 4 bases, leaving 7 bases not matched to a gene. The V gene's germline CDR1 is SGHTA and CDR2 FQGTGA. The CDR3 is 17 amino acids. Here the CDR3 reads CASSLMATSGSRETQYF. CDR3 nucleotide sequence: TGTGCCAGCAGCTTAATGGCGACTAGCGGGAGTAGAGAGACCCAGTACTTC.

The rearrangement links TRBV11-2 to TRBJ2-1; perhaps TRBD2 as D (6 bases). V was shortened by 0 bases and J by 13 bases, with 16 bases between the two germline ends. Germline V lookup: CDR1 SGHAT, CDR2 FQNNGV. This CDR3 comprises 14 residues. Written as DNA, the CDR3 is TGTGCCAGCAGCTTAGATGTCGGGGGAGGTGGACAGTTCTTC. It specifies CASSLDVGGGGQFF.

This rearrangement joins TRBV7-2 to TRBJ2-1; TRBD2 matches at 10 bases. The J segment lost 1 base and the V segment lost 4 bases, leaving 13 bases of the junction unmatched. In germline, CDR1 is SGHTA, CDR2 FQGNSA. The CDR3 spans 19 residues. CDR3 sequence reads: CASSSPLAGRPGSYNEQFF. As DNA, the CDR3 is TGTGCCAGCAGCTCCCCACTAGCGGGGAGGCCAGGGTCCTACAATGAGCAGTTCTTC.

The chain joins TRBV6-1 to TRBJ2-1, with 7 nucleotides matching TRBD2. V gave up 6 bases and J gave up 5 bases; unmatched junction bases: 7. The CDR3 is 14 residues long. Looked up from germline, CDR1 is MNHNS and CDR2 is SASEGT. The CDR3 protein is CASSHGGTNNEQFF. The CDR3, as DNA: TGTGCCAGCAGCCACGGGGGGACCAACAATGAGCAGTTCTTC.

This sequence joins TRBV28 and TRBJ2-7; 9 bases line up with TRBD1. Trimming cost V 5 bases and J 4 bases; bases outside gene matches: 6. Germline assignment: CDR1 MDHEN and CDR2 SYDVKM. The CDR3 runs 14 residues. The CDR3 coding sequence is TGTGCCAGCAGTATACAGGGGGCTCGATACGAGCAGTACTTC. Translating gives CASSIQGARYEQYF.

This chain uses TRBV6-5 with TRBJ1-2, with no clear D. The CDR3 loop spans 14 amino acids. Germline CDR1 reads MNHEY; CDR2 reads SVGAGI. The V and J ends lost 4 bases and 8 bases respectively, with 17 bases between them. The CDR3 DNA is TGTGCCAGCAGTTCTTCTGTGGAACCGGGAGGCTACACCTTC. This translates into CASSSSVEPGGYTF.